A selection of T cell receptor beta chains follows, all from one sample in a study of blood T cell repertoires in COVID-19. Method: immunoSEQ multiplex PCR; TCRdb's copy keeps in-frame clones and lacks some. The sample includes about 45,000 clones, 70% to 80% of them seen just once. Sequenced sample: peripheral blood. The receptor source for this set is a woman in her 70s with acute or convalescent COVID-19. Each CDR3 is given with its conserved first and last residue. Fields, in order: J gene, D gene, V gene, clone size, CDR3 protein, CDR3 DNA. The D gene is left open where the match is weak. Size tells how often a clone was seen (once, few, many) or the class of an expanded clone, and some rows leave it out.

j_gene: TRBJ2-5; d_gene: TRBD1; v_gene: TRBV7-2; abundance: -; CDR3aa: CASSLTGTGLYYIETQYF; CDR3nt: TGTGCCAGCAGCCTTACCGGGACAGGGTTGTATTATATAGAGACCCAGTACTTC
j_gene: TRBJ2-2; d_gene: TRBD1; v_gene: TRBV19; abundance: -; CDR3aa: CASSPPQSAGGSFGELFF; CDR3nt: TGTGCCAGTAGTCCACCCCAAAGCGCAGGGGGAAGTTTCGGGGAGCTGTTTTTT
j_gene: TRBJ1-5; d_gene: -; v_gene: TRBV7-2; abundance: -; CDR3aa: CASSLAPQGPNQPQHF; CDR3nt: TGTGCCAGCAGCTTAGCGCCACAGGGCCCCAATCAGCCCCAGCATTTT
j_gene: TRBJ2-3; d_gene: TRBD2; v_gene: TRBV28; abundance: -; CDR3aa: CASSFREGPQYF; CDR3nt: TGTGCCAGCAGTTTTAGGGAGGGGCCGCAGTATTTT
j_gene: TRBJ1-6; d_gene: TRBD1; v_gene: TRBV18; abundance: -; CDR3aa: CASSPNDRGANSPLHF; CDR3nt: TGTGCCAGCTCACCAAACGACAGGGGGGCGAATTCACCCCTCCACTTT
j_gene: TRBJ1-1; d_gene: -; v_gene: TRBV28; abundance: -; CDR3aa: CASTLWGLTGNTEAFF; CDR3nt: TGTGCCAGCACCCTGTGGGGTTTGACAGGAAACACTGAAGCTTTCTTT
j_gene: TRBJ1-6; d_gene: -; v_gene: TRBV9; abundance: -; CDR3aa: CASSPGTFGNSPLHF; CDR3nt: TGTGCCAGCAGCCCCGGGACATTCGGGAATTCACCCCTCCACTTT
j_gene: TRBJ1-1; d_gene: -; v_gene: TRBV6-5; abundance: -; CDR3aa: CASSRRQENTEAFF; CDR3nt: TGTGCCAGCAGCCGACGACAGGAGAACACTGAAGCTTTCTTT
j_gene: TRBJ2-3; d_gene: -; v_gene: TRBV11-2; abundance: many; CDR3aa: CASSLDGRVEDTQYF; CDR3nt: TGTGCCAGCAGCTTAGATGGGCGGGTGGAAGATACGCAGTATTTT
j_gene: TRBJ2-7; d_gene: TRBD2; v_gene: TRBV20-1; abundance: -; CDR3aa: CSASTGGNYEQYF; CDR3nt: TGCAGTGCTAGTACGGGGGGGAACTACGAGCAGTACTTC
j_gene: TRBJ1-2; d_gene: -; v_gene: TRBV20-1; abundance: -; CDR3aa: CGASRQGNYGYTF; CDR3nt: TGCGGTGCTAGTCGGCAGGGGAACTATGGCTACACCTTC
j_gene: TRBJ2-3; d_gene: TRBD2; v_gene: TRBV10-2; abundance: once; CDR3aa: CASSEVRTSGQTQYF; CDR3nt: TGCGCCAGCAGTGAGGTTCGGACTAGCGGCCAGACGCAGTATTTT
j_gene: TRBJ2-6; d_gene: -; v_gene: TRBV7-3; abundance: -; CDR3aa: CASSLKGGRGFLSGANVLTF; CDR3nt: TGTGCCAGCAGCTTAAAGGGGGGCAGGGGGTTCCTCTCTGGGGCCAACGTCCTGACTTTC
j_gene: TRBJ2-4; d_gene: TRBD1; v_gene: TRBV19; abundance: -; CDR3aa: CASARTGLLLAKNIQYF; CDR3nt: TGTGCCAGCGCGCGGACAGGGCTATTACTAGCCAAAAACATTCAGTACTTC
j_gene: TRBJ1-2; d_gene: -; v_gene: TRBV3-1/TRBV3-2; abundance: once; CDR3aa: CASSQRGPYGYTF; CDR3nt: TGTGCCAGCAGCCAGCGGGGGCCCTATGGCTACACCTTC
j_gene: TRBJ1-4; d_gene: -; v_gene: TRBV18; abundance: -; CDR3aa: CASSPTSATNEKLFF; CDR3nt: TGTGCCAGCTCCCCTACAAGCGCAACTAATGAAAAACTGTTTTTT
j_gene: TRBJ2-2; d_gene: TRBD2; v_gene: TRBV19; abundance: few; CDR3aa: CASSGSPGGAGIGELFF; CDR3nt: TGTGCCAGTAGTGGGTCTCCCGGGGGGGCCGGGATCGGGGAGCTGTTTTTT
j_gene: TRBJ1-2; d_gene: TRBD1; v_gene: TRBV6-6; abundance: -; CDR3aa: CASNIRGQSYGYTF; CDR3nt: TGTGCCAGCAATATAAGGGGGCAGAGCTATGGCTACACCTTC
j_gene: TRBJ1-2; d_gene: -; v_gene: TRBV12-3/TRBV12-4; abundance: -; CDR3aa: CASSLLGADGYTF; CDR3nt: TGTGCCAGCAGTTTATTGGGGGCAGATGGCTACACCTTC
j_gene: TRBJ1-5; d_gene: -; v_gene: TRBV10-2; abundance: -; CDR3aa: CASSAGTFSNQPQHF; CDR3nt: TGCGCCAGCAGTGCGGGTACGTTTAGCAATCAGCCCCAGCATTTT
j_gene: TRBJ1-4; d_gene: -; v_gene: TRBV6-5; abundance: once; CDR3aa: CASSRRTVNEKLFF; CDR3nt: TGTGCCAGCAGTCGTCGGACAGTTAATGAAAAACTGTTTTTT
j_gene: TRBJ1-2; d_gene: -; v_gene: TRBV28; abundance: -; CDR3aa: CASTARDRSNYGYTF; CDR3nt: TGTGCCAGCACCGCCCGCGACAGATCTAACTATGGCTACACCTTC
j_gene: TRBJ2-7; d_gene: TRBD2; v_gene: TRBV19; abundance: -; CDR3aa: CASKAGEAYEQYF; CDR3nt: TGTGCCAGTAAGGCGGGAGAGGCTTACGAGCAGTACTTC
j_gene: TRBJ2-3; d_gene: -; v_gene: TRBV4-1; abundance: -; CDR3aa: CASSPISGTDTQYF; CDR3nt: TGCGCCAGCAGCCCCATTTCGGGCACAGATACGCAGTATTTT
j_gene: TRBJ1-2; d_gene: TRBD1; v_gene: TRBV28; abundance: few; CDR3aa: CASSSGTDHYGYTF; CDR3nt: TGTGCCAGCAGCTCCGGGACAGATCACTATGGCTACACCTTC
j_gene: TRBJ1-3; d_gene: -; v_gene: TRBV15; abundance: -; CDR3aa: CATSRHTRSGNTIYF; CDR3nt: TGTGCCACCAGCAGGCACACCCGCTCTGGAAACACCATATATTTT
j_gene: TRBJ2-1; d_gene: -; v_gene: TRBV5-6; abundance: -; CDR3aa: CASSSMADYYNEQFF; CDR3nt: TGTGCCAGCAGCTCAATGGCGGACTACTACAATGAGCAGTTCTTC
j_gene: TRBJ1-6; d_gene: -; v_gene: TRBV5-1; abundance: few; CDR3aa: CASSLVPVNSPLHF; CDR3nt: TGCGCCAGCAGCTTGGTCCCGGTAAATTCACCCCTCCACTTT
j_gene: TRBJ1-4; d_gene: -; v_gene: TRBV6-6; abundance: -; CDR3aa: CASSSRTADNEKLFF; CDR3nt: TGTGCCAGCAGTTCCCGGACTGCCGATAATGAAAAACTGTTTTTT
j_gene: TRBJ1-1; d_gene: TRBD1; v_gene: TRBV2; abundance: -; CDR3aa: CASSEADRARPEAFF; CDR3nt: TGTGCCAGCAGTGAAGCGGACAGGGCCAGACCTGAAGCTTTCTTT
j_gene: TRBJ2-7; d_gene: TRBD1; v_gene: TRBV5-1; abundance: few; CDR3aa: CASNPGDSAYEQYF; CDR3nt: TGCGCCAGCAACCCCGGGGACAGCGCCTACGAGCAGTACTTC
j_gene: TRBJ2-1; d_gene: -; v_gene: TRBV7-9; abundance: -; CDR3aa: CASSLARVVFF; CDR3nt: TGTGCCAGCAGCTTAGCCAGGGTGGTGTTCTTC
j_gene: TRBJ1-1; d_gene: -; v_gene: TRBV9; abundance: few; CDR3aa: CASSVHSRDTEAFF; CDR3nt: TGTGCCAGCAGCGTACACAGCAGGGACACTGAAGCTTTCTTT